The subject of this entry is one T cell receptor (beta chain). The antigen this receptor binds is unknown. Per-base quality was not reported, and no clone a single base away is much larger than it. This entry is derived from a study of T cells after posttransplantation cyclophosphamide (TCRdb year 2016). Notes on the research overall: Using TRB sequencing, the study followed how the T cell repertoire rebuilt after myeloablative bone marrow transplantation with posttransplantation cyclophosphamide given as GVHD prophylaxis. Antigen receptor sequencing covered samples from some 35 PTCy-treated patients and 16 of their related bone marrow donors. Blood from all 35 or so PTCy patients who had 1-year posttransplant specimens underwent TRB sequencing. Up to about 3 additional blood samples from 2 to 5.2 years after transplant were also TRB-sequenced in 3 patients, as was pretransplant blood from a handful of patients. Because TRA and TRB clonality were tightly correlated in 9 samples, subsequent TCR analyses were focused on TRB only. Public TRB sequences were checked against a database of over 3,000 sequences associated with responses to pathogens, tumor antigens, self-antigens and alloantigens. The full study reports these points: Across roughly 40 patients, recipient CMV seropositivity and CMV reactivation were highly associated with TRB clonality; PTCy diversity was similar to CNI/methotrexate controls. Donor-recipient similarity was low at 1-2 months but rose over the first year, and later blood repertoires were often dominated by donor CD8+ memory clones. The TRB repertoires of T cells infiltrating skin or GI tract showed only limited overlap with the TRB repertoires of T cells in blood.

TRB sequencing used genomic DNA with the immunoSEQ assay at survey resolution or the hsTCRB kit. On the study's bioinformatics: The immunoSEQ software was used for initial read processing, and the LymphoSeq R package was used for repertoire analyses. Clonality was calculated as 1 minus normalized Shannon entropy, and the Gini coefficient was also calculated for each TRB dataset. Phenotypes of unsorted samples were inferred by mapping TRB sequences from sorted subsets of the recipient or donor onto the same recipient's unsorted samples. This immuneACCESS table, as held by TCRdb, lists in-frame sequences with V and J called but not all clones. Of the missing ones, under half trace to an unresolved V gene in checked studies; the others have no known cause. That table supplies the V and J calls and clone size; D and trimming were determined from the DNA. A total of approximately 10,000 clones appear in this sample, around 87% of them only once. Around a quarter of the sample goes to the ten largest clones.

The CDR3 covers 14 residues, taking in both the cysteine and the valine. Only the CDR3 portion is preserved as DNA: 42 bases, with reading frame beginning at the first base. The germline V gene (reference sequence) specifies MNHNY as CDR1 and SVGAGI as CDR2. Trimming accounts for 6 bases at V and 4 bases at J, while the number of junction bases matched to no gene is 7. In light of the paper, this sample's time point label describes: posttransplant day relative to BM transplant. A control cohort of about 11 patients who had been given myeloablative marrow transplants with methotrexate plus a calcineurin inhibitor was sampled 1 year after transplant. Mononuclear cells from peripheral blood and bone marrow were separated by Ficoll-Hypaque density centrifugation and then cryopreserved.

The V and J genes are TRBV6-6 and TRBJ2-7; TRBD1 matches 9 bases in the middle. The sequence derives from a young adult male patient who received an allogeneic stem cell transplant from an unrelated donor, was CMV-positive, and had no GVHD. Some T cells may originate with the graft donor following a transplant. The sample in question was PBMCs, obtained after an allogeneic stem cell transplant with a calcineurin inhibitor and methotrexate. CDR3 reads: CASRSGQGRYEQYV. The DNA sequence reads TGTGCCAGCAGGTCCGGACAGGGGAGGTACGAGCAGTACGTC.